This T cell receptor (beta chain) was sequenced during a study of blood T cell repertoires in COVID-19. Authors' analysis steps: Quantification of nucleated cells was approximated via reference gene primer amplification. Method: immunoSEQ multiplex PCR; TCRdb's copy keeps in-frame clones and lacks some. That table supplies the V and J calls and clone size; D and trimming were determined from the DNA. The sample contains about 180,000 clones, around 83% of which appear only once. The V gene lost 6 bases and the J gene lost 9 bases, with 15 bases spanning the gap. Germline values: CDR1 KGHSH, CDR2 LQKENI. The CDR3 has 13 residues.

The chain couples TRBV18 to TRBJ2-4; a possible D gene is TRBD2 (5 bases). The sequencing sample was made of peripheral blood. The receptor was isolated from a woman between 65 and 79 years old with COVID-19, enrolled during active disease. The CDR3 region is CASSNGGNSIQYF. Written as DNA, the CDR3 is TGTGCCAGCTCCAATGGAGGCAACAGCATTCAGTACTTC.